The 28 T cell receptor beta chains below come from one sample, sequenced in a study of CXCR3-negative and CXCR3-positive naive CD8 T cells. Overall study results and limits: Hydrophobicity was higher for TRB CDR3s found in CXCR3-positive naive cells than in CXCR3-negative naive cells.

These receptors' antigens are unknown. It was by 5' RACE with UMI labels that the TRB cDNA libraries were prepared. TCRdb reprocessed the 5' RACE reads and reports one entry per CDR3 protein, with no DNA. Recorded here are around 95,000 distinct CDR3 sequences; the top ten clones represent approximately 1.1%. Material: naive CXCR3+ CD8+ T cells from blood. Subset: CD45RO-CCR7+CD27+CD95- naive CD8+ T cells expressing CXCR3 (TNR3+). These TCRs come from a human donor in good health. Some clones in this sample may be carry-over from other donors' samples.

This chain links TRBV20-1 with TRBJ2-7; the D call of TRBD1 rests on TCRdb alone, since no DNA is present to check it. There are 15 residues in the CDR3. Germline CDR1 reads DFQATT; CDR2 reads SNEGSKA (reference sequence). CDR3 amino acids: CSARGGQGGSYEQYF.

V gene TRBV21-1 combines with J gene TRBJ2-7; absent DNA, TCRdb's TRBD2 call cannot be checked. TRBV21-1 is a listed pseudogene. The CDR3 extends over 16 amino acids. CDR3 loop: CASSRLAGASSYEQYF.

The chain is built from TRBV7-6 and TRBJ1-1. The CDR3 is 14 residues long. Germline-derived CDR1 and CDR2 are SGHVS and FNYEAQ. The chain's CDR3 is CASSLGWTNTEAFF. Full variable domain (outside the CDR3, taken from reference TRBV7-6 and TRBJ1-1): GAGVSQSPRYKVTKRGQDVALRCDPISGHVSLYWYRQALGQGPEFLTYFNYEAQQDKSGLPNDRFSAERPEGSISTLTIQRTEQRDSAMYRCASSLGWTNTEAFFGQGTRLTVV.

The gene calls are TRBV6-2 or TRBV6-3 and TRBJ1-1; as DNA is missing, the TRBD1 call by TCRdb cannot be tested. This CDR3 region has 16 residues. Germline CDR1 and CDR2: MNHEY and SVGEGT. CDR3 sequence: CASSYLLTGYDTEAFF.

This sequence joins TRBV20-1 and TRBJ1-2; TCRdb designates TRBD1, a call that cannot be tested without DNA. This CDR3 contains 12 residues. Germline V gives CDR1 DFQATT, CDR2 SNEGSKA (reference sequence). The CDR3 here is CSASGTGYGYTF.

This chain links TRBV29-1 with TRBJ2-7. The CDR3 covers 13 residues. Germline values: CDR1 SQVTM, CDR2 ANQGSEA. CDR3 sequence reads: CSVEDGTAYEQYF.

The chain combines TRBV7-2 with TRBJ2-7; no DNA is available, so the TRBD1 call from TCRdb remains unchecked. Germline loops: CDR1 SGHTA, CDR2 FQGNSA. The length of the CDR3 is 13 residues. The CDR3 spells CASRRGGPYEQYF.

The chain has TRBV7-3 and TRBJ2-2; the D gene TCRdb calls, TRBD2, cannot be checked with no DNA. The germline gives CDR1 SGHTA, CDR2 FQGTGA. This CDR3 is built from 16 residues. The CDR3 loop is CASSLHPSGGAGELFF.

V usage is TRBV29-1 and J usage is TRBJ2-1; TCRdb indicates TRBD2, and absent DNA this call remains unverified. CDR3 length equals 15 residues. Germline V gives CDR1 SQVTM, CDR2 ANQGSEA. This CDR3 is CSAGGSMMAGHEQFF.

This chain joins TRBV7-9 and TRBJ2-1; TCRdb indicates TRBD2, and absent DNA this call remains unverified. Germline V gives CDR1 SEHNR, CDR2 FQNEAQ (reference sequence). The CDR3 totals 15 residues. The CDR3 here is CASSSFVGGEGEQFF.

The rearrangement links TRBV29-1 to TRBJ1-2. CDR3 length: 15 amino acids. CDR1 and CDR2 (germline): SQVTM, ANQGSEA. CDR3 loop: CSVEASVSANYGYTF.

J is TRBJ2-5 and V is TRBV4-1. The CDR3 is made up of 15 amino acids. Germline CDR1 and CDR2: MGHRA and YSYEKL. This CDR3 is CASSQDLGVVETQYF.

The chain recombines TRBV7-9 with TRBJ2-5. The CDR3 is 13 residues long. Germline values: CDR1 SEHNR, CDR2 FQNEAQ (reference sequence). CDR3 protein: CASSPAMEETQYF. The full variable domain, its missing parts supplied by reference TRBV7-9 and TRBJ2-5, is DTGVSQNPRHKITKRGQNVTFRCDPISEHNRLYWYRQTLGQGPEFLTYFQNEAQLEKSRLLSDRFSAERPKGSFSTLEIQRTEQGDSAMYLCASSPAMEETQYFGPGTRLLVL.

This chain links TRBV15 with TRBJ2-1; the D gene TCRdb calls, TRBD2, cannot be checked with no DNA. Germline CDR1 is LNHNV and CDR2 is YYDKDF (reference sequence). The CDR3 spans 14 residues. The CDR3 is CASTSGGRYNEQFF.

The V and J genes are TRBV4-2 and TRBJ2-7; the D call of TRBD1 rests on TCRdb alone, since no DNA is present to check it. Germline CDR1 LGHNA, CDR2 YNFKEQ. This CDR3 is 15 amino acids long. The CDR3 sequence: CASSHPRTDSYEQYF.

The chain carries TRBV6-5 and TRBJ2-1. Per the germline V gene, CDR1 is MNHEY and CDR2 is SVGAGI. CDR3 size: 16 residues. This CDR3 reads CASLNGEEVSYNERFF.

The chain has TRBV10-1 and TRBJ2-7; TCRdb names TRBD2, which stays unverified in the absence of DNA. Germline V CDR1 and CDR2: WNHNN, SYGVQD (reference sequence). CDR3 length: 13 residues. The CDR3 region is CASSRKAGYEQYF.

The chain joins TRBV7-3 to TRBJ1-5; the TRBD1 assignment by TCRdb is unverifiable without DNA. The germline V gene has CDR1 SGHTA and CDR2 FQGTGA. The CDR3 runs 16 residues. CDR3 sequence: CASLNLRHVLNQPQHF.

The J gene is TRBJ1-1, the V gene TRBV12-3 or TRBV12-4. This CDR3 is built from 14 residues. CDR3 region: CASGRLVMNTEAFF.

This sequence joins TRBV11-3 and TRBJ2-1; TCRdb names TRBD1, which stays unverified in the absence of DNA. The germline V gene has CDR1 SGHNT and CDR2 YENEEA. CDR3 length: 16 amino acids. This CDR3 reads CASSRRTGDGDNEQFF.

The CDR3 sequence is CASSLGRSQDPDTQYF. This chain uses TRBV11-2 with TRBJ2-3; the TCRdb call, TRBD2, lacks DNA for checking. The CDR3 extends over 16 amino acids. The germline V gene encodes CDR1 SGHAT and CDR2 FQNNGV. Combining the CDR3 with reference TRBV11-2 and TRBJ2-3 gives the whole variable domain EAGVAQSPRYKIIEKRQSVAFWCNPISGHATLYWYQQILGQGPKLLIQFQNNGVVDDSQLPKDRFSAERLKGVDSTLKIQPAKLEDSAVYLCASSLGRSQDPDTQYFGPGTRLTVL.

The rearrangement links TRBV7-8 to TRBJ2-3; lacking DNA, the TRBD1 call made by TCRdb goes unchecked. Germline V CDR1 and CDR2: SGHVS, FQNEAQ. The CDR3 sequence is 15 residues long. Here the CDR3 reads CASRSGTASPDTQYF.

The genes are TRBV12-3 or TRBV12-4 and TRBJ1-4; TCRdb indicates TRBD1, and absent DNA this call remains unverified. The CDR3 is 15 amino acids. This CDR3 reads CASSDRQGPGEKLFF.

This rearrangement joins TRBV20-1 to TRBJ2-2. The CDR3 totals 16 residues. Germline CDR1 and CDR2: DFQATT and SNEGSKA (reference sequence). CDR3 sequence: CSARDLAVANTGELFF.

J is TRBJ1-5 and V is TRBV28. CDR1 MDHEN and CDR2 SYDVKM come from the germline V gene. The CDR3 sequence is 15 residues long. CDR3: CASSPGISSNQPQHF.

This chain uses TRBV6-5 with TRBJ2-2; TCRdb proposes TRBD1, but this gene call is untestable without DNA. Germline loops: CDR1 MNHEY, CDR2 SVGAGI. The CDR3 has 14 residues. This chain's CDR3 is CASSITQGSGELFF.

The chain couples TRBV5-5 to TRBJ1-4; the D call of TRBD1 rests on TCRdb alone, since no DNA is present to check it. Germline lookup yields CDR1 SGHKS and CDR2 YYEKEE (reference sequence). The CDR3 length is 15 residues. The CDR3 region is CASSTEGALNEKLFF.

J is TRBJ2-2 and V is TRBV6-5. The CDR3 is made up of 13 amino acids. Germline lookup yields CDR1 MNHEY and CDR2 SVGAGI. The CDR3 protein is CASSYRAGGELFF.